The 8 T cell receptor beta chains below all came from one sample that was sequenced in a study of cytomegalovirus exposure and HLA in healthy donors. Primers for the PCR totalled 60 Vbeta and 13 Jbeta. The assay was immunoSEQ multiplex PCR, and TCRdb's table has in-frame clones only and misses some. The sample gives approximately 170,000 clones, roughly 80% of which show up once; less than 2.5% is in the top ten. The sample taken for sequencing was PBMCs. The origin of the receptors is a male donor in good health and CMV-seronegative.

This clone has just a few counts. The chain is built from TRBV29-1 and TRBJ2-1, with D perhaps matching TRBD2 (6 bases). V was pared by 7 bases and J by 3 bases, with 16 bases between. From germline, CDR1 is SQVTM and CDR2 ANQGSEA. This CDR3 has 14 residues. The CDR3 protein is CSAAPQTSYNEQFF. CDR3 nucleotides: TGCAGCGCCGCCCCCCAGACTAGCTACAATGAGCAGTTCTTC.

This CDR3 reads CASSLSQGARTEAFF. The CDR3 nucleotides read TGTGCCAGCAGTTTATCTCAGGGGGCGCGGACTGAAGCTTTCTTT. The chain combines TRBV27 with TRBJ1-1; 8 bases agree with TRBD1. This CDR3 has 15 residues. The germline CDR1 and CDR2 sequences are MNHEY and SMNVEV (reference sequence). J gave up 5 bases and V 0 bases, and 5 bases lay outside the gene matches.

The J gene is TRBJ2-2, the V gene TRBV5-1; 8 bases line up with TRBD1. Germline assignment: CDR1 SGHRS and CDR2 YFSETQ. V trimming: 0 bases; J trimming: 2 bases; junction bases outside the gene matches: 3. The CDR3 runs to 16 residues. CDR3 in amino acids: CASSLVGTGNTGELFF. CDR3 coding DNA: TGCGCCAGCAGCTTGGTCGGGACAGGTAACACCGGGGAGCTGTTTTTT.

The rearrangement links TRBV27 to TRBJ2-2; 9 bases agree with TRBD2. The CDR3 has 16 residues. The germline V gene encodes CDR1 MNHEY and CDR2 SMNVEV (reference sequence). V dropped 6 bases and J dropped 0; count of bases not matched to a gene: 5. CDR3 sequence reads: CASSPIAGANTGELFF. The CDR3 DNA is TGTGCCAGCAGCCCTATAGCGGGGGCGAACACCGGGGAGCTGTTTTTT.

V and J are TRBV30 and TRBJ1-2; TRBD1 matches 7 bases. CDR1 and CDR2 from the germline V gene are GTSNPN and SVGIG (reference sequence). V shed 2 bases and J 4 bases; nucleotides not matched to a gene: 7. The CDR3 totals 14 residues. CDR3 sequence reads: CAWSHTGAAYGYTF. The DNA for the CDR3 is TGTGCCTGGAGTCATACAGGGGCGGCCTATGGCTACACCTTC.

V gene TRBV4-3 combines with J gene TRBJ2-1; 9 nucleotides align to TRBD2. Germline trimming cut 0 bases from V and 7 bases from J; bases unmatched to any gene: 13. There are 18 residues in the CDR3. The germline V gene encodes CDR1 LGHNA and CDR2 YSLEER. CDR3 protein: CASSQDLLATSGKNEQFF. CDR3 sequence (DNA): TGCGCCAGCAGCCAAGATCTGTTAGCGACTAGCGGAAAAAATGAGCAGTTCTTC.

CDR3 sequence (DNA): TGTGCCAGCAGTGGACAGGAAGGTTGGGGCGAGCAGTACTTC. Amino acids: CASSGQEGWGEQYF. V gene TRBV6-5 combines with J gene TRBJ2-7; 7 bases line up with TRBD1. The CDR3 spans 14 residues. V shed 5 bases, J shed 6 bases, and the junction held 10 bases outside the gene matches. The germline V gene encodes CDR1 MNHEY and CDR2 SVGAGI.

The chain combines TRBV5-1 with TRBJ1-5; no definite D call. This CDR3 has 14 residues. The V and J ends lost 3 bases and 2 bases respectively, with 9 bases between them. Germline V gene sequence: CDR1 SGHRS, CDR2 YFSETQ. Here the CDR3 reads CASSSLGGNQPQHF. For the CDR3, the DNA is TGCGCCAGCAGCTCCCTCGGGGGCAATCAGCCCCAGCATTTT.